This T cell receptor beta chain was found in a study of graft-versus-host responses after intestinal transplantation. Study details: Grafts that recipients had were multivisceral, liver-intestinal, or isolated intestinal transplants.

About this clone itself: Its target is unknown.

Germline CDR1 SGHDN, CDR2 FVKESK. This CDR3 comprises 16 residues. With 0 bases removed from V and 3 bases from J, the gap between germline ends came to 12 bases. Findings of the study overall: Graft-donor T cell macrochimerism coincided with high graft-versus-host to host-versus-graft clonal ratios in allografts.

Some clones are missing from TCRdb's copy, which holds only in-frame ones; the method was immunoSEQ multiplex PCR. The sample shows 24,000 or so clones, 70% to 90% of them seen only once. This TCR was recovered from a human patient who received an intestinal transplant, so some T cells may come from the graft donor. The V gene is TRBV14, the J gene TRBJ2-1; the D is unclear. The input for sequencing was PBMCs, taken 28 days after intestinal transplant. The CDR3: CASSQERQYDYNEQFF. The CDR3, as DNA: TGTGCCAGCAGCCAAGAGAGGCAGTACGACTACAATGAGCAGTTCTTC.